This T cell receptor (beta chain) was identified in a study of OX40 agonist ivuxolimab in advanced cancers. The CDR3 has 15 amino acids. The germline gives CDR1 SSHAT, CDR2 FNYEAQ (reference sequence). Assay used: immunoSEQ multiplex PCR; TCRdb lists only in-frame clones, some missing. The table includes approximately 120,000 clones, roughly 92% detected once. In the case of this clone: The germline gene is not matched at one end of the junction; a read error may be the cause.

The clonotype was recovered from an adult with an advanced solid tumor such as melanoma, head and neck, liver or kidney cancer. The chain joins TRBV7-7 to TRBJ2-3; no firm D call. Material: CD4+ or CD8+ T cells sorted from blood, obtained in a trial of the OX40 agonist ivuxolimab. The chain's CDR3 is CASSRSPALTDTQYF. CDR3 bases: TGTGCTAGCAGCCGATCCCCGGCACTCACAGATACGCAGTATTTT.